This T cell receptor beta chain is drawn from a study of CD8 T cells in ankylosing spondylitis. Study-wide points: A motif of roughly eight highly homologous TCR beta variants was seen as apparently characteristic of ankylosing spondylitis blood.

The CDR3 covers 12 residues. V was shortened by 1 base and J by 9 bases, with 7 bases between the two germline ends. In germline, CDR1 is SEHNR, CDR2 FQNEAQ (reference sequence). A remark on this clonotype: The target antigen is unknown.

TCRdb re-called the 5' RACE reads through MiXCR, storing one row per CDR3 protein. The sample has some 140,000 distinct CDR3 sequences, about 8% seen once; the top ten hold under 7.5%. Sequencing input: synovial fluid, either unsorted or a sorted T cell fraction (not recorded which). The receptor was isolated from a male donor with ankylosing spondylitis. V and J are TRBV7-9 and TRBJ2-1; D not resolved. The CDR3 DNA is TGTGCCAGCAGCTTAGTTGCTTTTGAGCAGTTCTTC. It yields the protein CASSLVAFEQFF.